A selection of T cell receptor beta chains follows, all from one sample in a study of blood T cells in healthy people across ages. MiXCR, run by TCRdb on the 5' RACE reads, gives a single entry per CDR3 protein. The sample carries about 730,000 distinct CDR3 sequences, approximately 39% recorded once. Sequencing was done on a sample of blood. These receptors were obtained from a woman aged 60-70 years in good health. Each CDR3 is given with its conserved first and last residue. Fields, in order: J gene, V gene, clone size, CDR3 protein. Clone size is given for some rows only: seen once, a few or many times, or a class if the clone is expanded.

TRBJ2-5 TRBV12-3/TRBV12-4 many CASTPGLGETQYF
TRBJ1-2 TRBV29-1 many CSVERSRAKGYTF
TRBJ1-2 TRBV5-1 few CASRRIGGDYGYTF
TRBJ2-1 TRBV6-5 NA CASSLAGGPLSNEQFF
TRBJ2-5 TRBV20-1 NA CSARASGQGVGDEQYF
TRBJ2-3 TRBV15 NA CATSRDRAGGADTQYF
NA TRBV6-5 NA CASSYDRDGYEQYF
TRBJ2-1 TRBV10-3 NA CAIGQSSYNEQFF
TRBJ1-5 TRBV20-1 NA CSARDGVLDQPQHF
NA TRBV29-1 NA CSVVETDRGYEQYF
NA TRBV4-3 NA CASSLERLGAYEQYF
TRBJ2-7 TRBV7-9 many CASDHPDLTYEQYF
NA TRBV6-5 NA CVSSYDRVAAYEQYF
TRBJ2-5 TRBV20-1 NA CSPHDRAQETQYF
TRBJ2-3 TRBV3-1 few CASSQDAGSTDTQYF
TRBJ2-3 TRBV5-5 few CASSLQRRTDTQYF
TRBJ2-5 TRBV7-8 NA CASSLGYARETQYF